Presented here are 7 T cell receptor beta chains from one specimen sequenced in a study of T cells after yellow fever vaccination. Via MiXCR, TCRdb re-called the 5' RACE reads, giving one row per CDR3 protein. The sample includes some 260,000 distinct CDR3 sequences, 5.2% seen only once; the top ten take less than 3.5%. Specimen: CD4+ T cells sorted from PBMCs, collected on the day of the yellow fever booster vaccination. These receptors originate from a man between 18 and 29 years old who received the YFV17D yellow fever vaccine.

This clonotype was seen at least ten times. This rearrangement joins TRBV29-1 to TRBJ1-2; D possibly corresponds to TRBD1 (6 bases). In germline, CDR1 is SQVTM, CDR2 ANQGSEA. The CDR3 length is 13 residues. V was cut by 2 bases and J by 7 bases, with 14 bases left in between. Here the CDR3 reads CSVEKAGAGGYTF. In DNA form, the CDR3 reads TGCAGCGTTGAAAAGGCAGGGGCCGGTGGCTACACCTTC.

This clonotype was recorded many times. V is TRBV7-2 and J is TRBJ2-4; D might be TRBD2 (5 bases). Per germline, CDR1 SGHTA and CDR2 FQGNSA. The CDR3 loop spans 17 amino acids. Trimming left V 5 bases short and J 3 bases short, with 20 bases between. As DNA, the CDR3 is TGTGCCAGCAGCCCGCACTCCGGGAATTCGGGCAAAAACATTCAGTACTTC. Its protein product is CASSPHSGNSGKNIQYF.

This clonotype was detected ten times or more. This chain uses TRBV7-2 with TRBJ1-2; weak D call: TRBD1 (5 bases). Deletions cut 5 bases from V and 2 bases from J, with 12 bases between. The CDR3 extends over 14 amino acids. Germline V CDR1 and CDR2: SGHTA, FQGNSA. Here the CDR3 DNA reads TGTGCCAGCAGCCCCCGGGACGGCAACTATGGCTACACCTTC. It codes for CASSPRDGNYGYTF. The variable domain in full, completed from reference TRBV7-2 and TRBJ1-2, reads GAGVSQSPSNKVTEKGKDVELRCDPISGHTALYWYRQSLGQGLEFLIYFQGNSAPDKSGLPSDRFSAERTGGSVSTLTIQRTQQEDSAVYLCASSPRDGNYGYTFGSGTRLTVV.

This clonotype was found a few times. J is TRBJ2-3 and V is TRBV29-1, with 8 bases aligning to TRBD2. Germline CDR1 and CDR2: SQVTM and ANQGSEA. Trimming removed 2 bases from V and 4 bases from J; junction bases left unmatched: 2. The CDR3 spans 13 residues. The CDR3: CSVEMTSADTQYF. The CDR3, as DNA: TGCAGCGTTGAAATGACTAGCGCAGATACGCAGTATTTT.

This clonotype was seen repeatedly, ten times or more. J is TRBJ1-6 and V is TRBV6-1, with D possibly matching TRBD1 (5 bases). V shed 9 bases and J shed 9 bases, with 12 bases lying between them. From germline, CDR1 is MNHNS and CDR2 SASEGT. CDR3 size: 12 residues. The CDR3 DNA is TGTGCCAGTCGGGATCAGGGTTCACCCCTCCACTTT. This gives the protein CASRDQGSPLHF.

This clonotype was recorded at least ten times. The chain combines TRBV12-3 or TRBV12-4 with TRBJ2-2; D is unclear. There are 15 residues in the CDR3. With 5 bases removed from V and 3 bases from J, the gap between germline ends came to 13 bases. Here the CDR3 reads CASSRRALDTGELFF. Here the CDR3 DNA reads TGTGCCAGCAGTCGCCGGGCCCTGGACACCGGGGAGCTGTTTTTT.

This clonotype occurred many times. Its ends do not fully match the called genes, so a read error is possible. The V gene is TRBV2, the J gene TRBJ2-3, with TRBD1 as a possible D gene (6 bases). The germline V gene encodes CDR1 SNHLY and CDR2 FYNNEI. This CDR3 spans 13 amino acids. CDR3 sequence (DNA): TGTGCCAGCAGGGAAGGACAGACAGATACGCAGTATTTT. Translating gives CASREGQTDTQYF.